Below, 8 T cell receptor beta chains from the same sample are listed, as sequenced in a study of blood T cell repertoires in COVID-19 (TCRdb year 2020). Library preparation employed the immunoSEQ multiplex PCR assay. This is the immuneACCESS table as TCRdb keeps it, with only in-frame sequences that have V and J called. A part of the clones is gone; compared with another copy, unresolved V genes explain less than half, and the rest is unexplained. The sample includes 250,000 to 350,000 clones, with approximately 86% observed a single time. The ten top clones hold roughly 14% of the sample. The specimen was peripheral blood. All receptors come from a woman in her 70s with COVID-19, enrolled during active disease.

With respect to this clone: This same CDR3 is encoded by further DNA sequences in the sample. This chain links TRBV19 with TRBJ2-6, with a weak D call TRBD1 (6 bases). V gave up 7 bases and J gave up 3 bases, with 13 bases separating them. Germline V lookup: CDR1 LNHDA, CDR2 SQIVND (reference sequence). The CDR3 has 15 amino acids. In DNA, the CDR3 is TGTGCCAGTACTCGACAGGTGTATGGGGCCAACGTCCTGACTTTC. This codes for CASTRQVYGANVLTF.

This chain links TRBV11-2 with TRBJ2-7; D unclear. The ends were cut back, 1 base at V and 2 bases at J, with 6 bases in the middle. Germline values: CDR1 SGHAT, CDR2 FQNNGV. The CDR3 sequence is 13 residues long. The CDR3 sequence is CASSLVQAYEQYF. The CDR3 region has the DNA TGTGCCAGCAGCTTAGTGCAGGCCTACGAGCAGTACTTC.

This clone was observed once. The V and J genes are TRBV19 and TRBJ1-1; D possibly corresponds to TRBD1 (6 bases). The V gene lost 4 bases and the J gene lost 0 bases, with 15 bases spanning the gap. Germline values: CDR1 LNHDA, CDR2 SQIVND (reference sequence). The CDR3 extends over 16 amino acids. The CDR3 sequence is CASSSPTGYMNTEAFF. The CDR3 bases are TGTGCCAGTAGTAGCCCGACAGGTTACATGAACACTGAAGCTTTCTTT.

This clone was counted a single time. This chain links TRBV10-3 with TRBJ1-2; 10 bases match TRBD1. The V gene end was trimmed by 3 bases and the J gene end by 4 bases; junction bases not matched to a gene: 5. Germline V gene data show CDR1 as ENHRY and CDR2 as SYGVKD. The CDR3 is 15 residues long. The CDR3 sequence is CAISDTTGGFYGYTF. As DNA, the CDR3 is TGTGCCATCAGTGATACGACAGGGGGCTTCTATGGCTACACCTTC.

V is TRBV6-5 and J is TRBJ1-2; perhaps TRBD1 as D (6 bases). V lost 0 bases and J lost 8, with 10 bases in between. In germline, CDR1 is MNHEY, CDR2 SVGAGI. The CDR3 consists of 13 residues. Here the CDR3 DNA reads TGTGCCAGCAGTTACTCGGGCAGGGGAGGCTACACCTTC. It yields the protein CASSYSGRGGYTF.

The genes are TRBV30 and TRBJ1-3; perhaps TRBD1 as D (6 bases). The CDR3 totals 14 residues. Germline V lookup: CDR1 GTSNPN, CDR2 SVGIG (reference sequence). The V end lost 0 bases, the J end lost 7 bases, and 13 bases lay between the germline ends. CDR3 sequence: CAWSVQGPGNTIYF. In DNA, the CDR3 is TGTGCCTGGAGTGTACAGGGACCCGGGAACACCATATATTTT.

The chain is built from TRBV7-2 and TRBJ1-1; 8 nucleotides line up with TRBD1. Germline V lookup: CDR1 SGHTA, CDR2 FQGNSA. J lost 7 bases, V lost 7 bases, and 5 bases had no gene match. The CDR3 totals 12 residues. The DNA of the CDR3 is TGTGCCAGCACCGGACAGGGTGGTGAAGCTTTCTTT. The encoded protein is CASTGQGGEAFF.

This chain uses TRBV30 with TRBJ1-5, with D hard to call. The V end was cut by 2 bases, the J end by 0 bases, with 5 bases between. Germline-derived CDR1 and CDR2 are GTSNPN and SVGIG (reference sequence). The CDR3 covers 13 residues. The CDR3 sequence: CAWSNNSNQPQHF. The CDR3 bases are TGTGCCTGGAGTAATAATAGCAATCAGCCCCAGCATTTT.